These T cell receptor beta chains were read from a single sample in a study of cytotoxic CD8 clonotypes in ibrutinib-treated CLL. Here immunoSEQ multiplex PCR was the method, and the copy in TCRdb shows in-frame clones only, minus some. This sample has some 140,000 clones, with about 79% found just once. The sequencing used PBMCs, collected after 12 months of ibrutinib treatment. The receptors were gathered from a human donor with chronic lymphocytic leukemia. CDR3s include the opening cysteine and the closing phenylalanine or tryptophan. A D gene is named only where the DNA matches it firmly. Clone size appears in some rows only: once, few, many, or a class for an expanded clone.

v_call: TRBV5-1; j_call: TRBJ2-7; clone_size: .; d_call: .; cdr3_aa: CASSLGGRYYEQYF; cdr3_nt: TGCGCCAGCAGCTTGGGTGGACGATACTACGAGCAGTACTTC
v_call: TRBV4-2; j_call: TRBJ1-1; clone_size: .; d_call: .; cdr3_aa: CASSPFRLNTEAFF; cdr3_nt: TGTGCCAGCAGCCCCTTCCGACTTAACACTGAAGCTTTCTTT
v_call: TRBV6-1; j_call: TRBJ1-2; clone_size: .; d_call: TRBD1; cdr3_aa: CATSLTGVGYTF; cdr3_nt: TGTGCCACCAGCCTGACAGGGGTCGGCTACACCTTC
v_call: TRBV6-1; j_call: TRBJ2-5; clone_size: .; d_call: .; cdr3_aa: CASVRGSEETQYF; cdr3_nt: TGTGCCAGTGTAAGGGGCTCGGAAGAGACCCAGTACTTC
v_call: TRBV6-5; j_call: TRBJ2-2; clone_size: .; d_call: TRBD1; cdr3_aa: CASSYPRGLNVGELFF; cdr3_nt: TGTGCCAGCAGTTACCCCAGGGGGCTAAATGTCGGGGAGCTGTTTTTT
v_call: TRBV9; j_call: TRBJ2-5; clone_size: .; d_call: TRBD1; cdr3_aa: CASSVEGQREETQYF; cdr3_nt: TGTGCCAGCAGCGTAGAGGGACAGCGAGAGGAGACCCAGTACTTC
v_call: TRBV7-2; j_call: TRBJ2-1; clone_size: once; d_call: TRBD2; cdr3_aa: CASTEEAGDYNEQFF; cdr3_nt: TGTGCCAGCACCGAGGAAGCGGGAGACTACAATGAGCAGTTCTTC
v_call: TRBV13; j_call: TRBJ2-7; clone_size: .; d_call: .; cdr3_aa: CASSSGDGTYEQYF; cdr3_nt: TGTGCCAGCAGCTCCGGGGACGGAACCTACGAGCAGTACTTC
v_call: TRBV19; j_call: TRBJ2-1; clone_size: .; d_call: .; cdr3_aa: CASSIGSSYNEQFF; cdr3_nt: TGTGCCAGTAGTATAGGGTCCTCCTACAATGAGCAGTTCTTC
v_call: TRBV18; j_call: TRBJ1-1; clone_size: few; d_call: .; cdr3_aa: CASSPDSRGNTEAFF; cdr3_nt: TGTGCCAGCTCACCAGACAGTCGTGGGAACACTGAAGCTTTCTTT
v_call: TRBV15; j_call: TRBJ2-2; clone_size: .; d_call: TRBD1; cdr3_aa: CATSRGQGTGELFF; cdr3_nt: TGTGCCACCAGCCGCGGACAGGGCACCGGGGAGCTGTTTTTT
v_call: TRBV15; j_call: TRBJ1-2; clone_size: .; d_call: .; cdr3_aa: CATAGVGDYGYTF; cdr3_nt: TGTGCCACCGCTGGGGTGGGGGACTATGGCTACACCTTC
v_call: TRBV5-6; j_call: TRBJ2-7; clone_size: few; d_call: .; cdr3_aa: CASSPRASYEQYF; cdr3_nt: TGTGCCAGCAGTCCGCGGGCCTCCTACGAGCAGTACTTC
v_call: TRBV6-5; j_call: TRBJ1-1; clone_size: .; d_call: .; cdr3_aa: CASSSLGEGDTEAFF; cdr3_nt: TGTGCCAGCAGTTCCCTAGGCGAGGGGGACACTGAAGCTTTCTTT
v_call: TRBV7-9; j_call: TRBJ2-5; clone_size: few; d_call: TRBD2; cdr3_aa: CASSLSGSGRLWETQYF; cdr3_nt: TGTGCCAGCAGCTTGTCGGGTAGCGGGAGATTATGGGAGACCCAGTACTTC
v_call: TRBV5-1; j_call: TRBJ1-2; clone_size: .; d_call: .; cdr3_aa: CASSKRQVFDGYTF; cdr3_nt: TGCGCCAGCAGCAAGCGACAGGTTTTCGATGGCTACACCTTC
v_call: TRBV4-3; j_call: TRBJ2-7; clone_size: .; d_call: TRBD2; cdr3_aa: CASSLATSSSYEQYF; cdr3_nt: TGCGCCAGCAGCCTTGCGACTAGCTCGTCCTACGAGCAGTACTTC
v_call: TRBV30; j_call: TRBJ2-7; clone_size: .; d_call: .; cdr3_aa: CAWSVGSWAGAYEQYF; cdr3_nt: TGTGCCTGGAGTGTAGGGAGTTGGGCCGGCGCCTACGAGCAGTACTTC
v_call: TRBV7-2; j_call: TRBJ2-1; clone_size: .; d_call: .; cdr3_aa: CASSLNAGYYNEQFF; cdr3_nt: TGTGCCAGCAGCTTAAATGCAGGGTACTACAATGAGCAGTTCTTC
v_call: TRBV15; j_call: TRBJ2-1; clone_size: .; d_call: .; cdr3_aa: CATSRASGQYNEQFF; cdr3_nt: TGTGCCACCAGCAGAGCCAGCGGGCAATACAATGAGCAGTTCTTC
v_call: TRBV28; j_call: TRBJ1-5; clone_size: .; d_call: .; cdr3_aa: CASSLGKSNQPQHF; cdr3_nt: TGTGCCAGCAGTTTGGGTAAGAGCAATCAGCCCCAGCATTTT
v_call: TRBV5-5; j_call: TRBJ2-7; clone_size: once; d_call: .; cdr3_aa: CASSDGDTSYEQYF; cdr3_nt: TGTGCCAGCAGCGATGGGGACACCTCCTACGAGCAGTACTTC
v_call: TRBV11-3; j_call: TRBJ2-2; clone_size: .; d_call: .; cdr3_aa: CASSPQTMDTGELFF; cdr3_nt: TGTGCCAGCAGCCCCCAGACCATGGACACCGGGGAGCTGTTTTTT
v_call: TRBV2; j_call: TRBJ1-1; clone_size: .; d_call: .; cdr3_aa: CASGTNYAEAFF; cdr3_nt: TGTGCCAGCGGAACAAACTACGCTGAAGCTTTCTTT
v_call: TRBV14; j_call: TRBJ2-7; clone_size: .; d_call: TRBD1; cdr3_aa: CASSLGTGGYEQYF; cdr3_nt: TGTGCCAGCAGCCTCGGGACAGGGGGCTACGAGCAGTACTTC
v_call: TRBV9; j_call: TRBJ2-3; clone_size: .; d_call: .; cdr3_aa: CASSVRRSSTDTQYF; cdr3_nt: TGTGCCAGCAGCGTGAGAAGATCAAGCACAGATACGCAGTATTTT
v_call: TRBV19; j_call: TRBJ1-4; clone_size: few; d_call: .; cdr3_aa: CASSIIPWGNEKLFF; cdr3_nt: TGTGCCAGTAGTATAATTCCCTGGGGGAATGAAAAACTGTTTTTT
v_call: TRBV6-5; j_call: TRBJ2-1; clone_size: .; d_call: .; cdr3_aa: CASSYSQRNNEQFF; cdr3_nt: TGTGCCAGCAGTTACTCCCAAAGAAACAATGAGCAGTTCTTC
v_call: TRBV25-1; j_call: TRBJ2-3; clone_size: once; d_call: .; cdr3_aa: CASSEFFTSRWGTQYF; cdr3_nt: TGTGCCAGCAGTGAATTTTTCACTTCCCGTTGGGGTACGCAGTATTTT
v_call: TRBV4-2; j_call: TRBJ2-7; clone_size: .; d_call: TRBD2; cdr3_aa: CASSQGLAKNEQYF; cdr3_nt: TGTGCCAGCAGCCAAGGACTAGCGAAAAACGAGCAGTACTTC
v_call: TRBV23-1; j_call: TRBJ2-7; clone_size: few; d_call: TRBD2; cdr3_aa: CASSQYLPGREVPF; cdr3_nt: TGCGCCAGCAGTCAATACCTTCCTGGGCGGGAGGTCCCTTTC
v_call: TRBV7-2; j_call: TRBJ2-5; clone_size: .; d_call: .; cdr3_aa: CASSLYSETQYF; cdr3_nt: TGTGCCAGCAGCTTATACTCGGAGACCCAGTACTTC
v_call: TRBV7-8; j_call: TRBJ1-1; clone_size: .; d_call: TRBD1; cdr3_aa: CASSSTGGSSNTEAFF; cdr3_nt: TGTGCCAGCAGCTCTACAGGGGGCTCCTCGAACACTGAAGCTTTCTTT
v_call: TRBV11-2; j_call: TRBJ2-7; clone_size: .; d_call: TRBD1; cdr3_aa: CQQAGTGAYEQYF; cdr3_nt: TGCCAGCAGGCCGGGACAGGGGCCTACGAGCAGTACTTC
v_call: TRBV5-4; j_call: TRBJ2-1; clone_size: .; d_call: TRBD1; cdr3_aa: CASSPAGTDLYNEQFF; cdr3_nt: TGTGCCAGCAGCCCCGCCGGGACAGACCTATACAATGAGCAGTTCTTC
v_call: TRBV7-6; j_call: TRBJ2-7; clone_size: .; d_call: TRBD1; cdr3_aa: CASSLAGTGFHEQYF; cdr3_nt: TGTGCCAGCAGCTTAGCCGGGACAGGGTTCCACGAGCAGTACTTC
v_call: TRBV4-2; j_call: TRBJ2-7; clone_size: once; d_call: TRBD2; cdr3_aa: CASSRRLAGGSSYEQYF; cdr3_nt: TGTGCCAGCAGCCGCCGACTAGCGGGGGGTAGCTCCTACGAGCAGTACTTC
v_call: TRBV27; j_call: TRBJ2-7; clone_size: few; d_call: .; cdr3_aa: CASSFIAIPYEQYF; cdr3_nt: TGTGCCAGCAGTTTCATAGCGATCCCCTACGAGCAGTACTTC
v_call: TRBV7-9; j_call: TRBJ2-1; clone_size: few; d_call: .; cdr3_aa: CASAKLGVSETYNEQFF; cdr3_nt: TGTGCCAGCGCCAAACTCGGCGTTAGCGAAACCTACAATGAGCAGTTCTTC
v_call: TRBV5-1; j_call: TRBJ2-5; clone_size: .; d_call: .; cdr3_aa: CASSLPLAPGETQYF; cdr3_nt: TGCGCCAGCAGCCTGCCCTTAGCGCCGGGGGAGACCCAGTACTTC
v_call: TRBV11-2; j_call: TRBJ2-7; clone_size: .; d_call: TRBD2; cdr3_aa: CASSFRLTSGSSYEQYF; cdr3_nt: TGTGCCAGCAGCTTTCGCCTGACTAGCGGGAGCTCCTACGAGCAGTACTTC
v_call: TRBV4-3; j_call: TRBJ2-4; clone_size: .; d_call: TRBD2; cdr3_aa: CASSQGRAGGPSGKNIQYF; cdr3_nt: TGCGCCAGCAGCCAAGGGAGGGCGGGAGGGCCGTCGGGCAAAAACATTCAGTACTTC
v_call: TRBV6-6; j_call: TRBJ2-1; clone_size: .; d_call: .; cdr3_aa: CASSYSRLGGAYEQFF; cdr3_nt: TGTGCCAGCAGTTACTCGCGCCTAGGTGGGGCCTATGAGCAGTTCTTC
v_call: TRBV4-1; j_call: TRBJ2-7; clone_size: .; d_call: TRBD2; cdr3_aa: CASSQGLAVTYEQYF; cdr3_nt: TGCGCCAGCAGCCAAGGACTAGCGGTTACCTACGAGCAGTACTTC